This TCR beta chain originates from a study of blood T cell repertoires in COVID-19. For the study at large: Spain, Italy and the United States supplied samples that represented acute and convalescent COVID-19. T cells, B-cell-depleted T cells, or PBMCs supplied cDNA or gDNA.

The CDR3 is 14 residues long. Trimming stripped 2 bases from V and 0 bases from J, with 6 bases between. Germline V CDR1 and CDR2: MNHEY, SVGAGI. The authors' processing: For nucleated cells, counts were estimated from reference gene primer amplification. Profiled with immunoSEQ multiplex PCR; TCRdb holds only in-frame clones, not every one. The D gene and trimming were derived from the DNA, and the V and J assignments and clone size from that table. Altogether about 120,000 clones are present, about 83% being singletons, with the ten largest covering less than 2.5%. The source is a woman aged 45-59 years with acute or convalescent COVID-19. The chain is built from TRBV6-5 and TRBJ2-3; no clear D. Specimen: peripheral blood. The CDR3 is CASSYQTSTDTQYF. In DNA, the CDR3 is TGTGCCAGCAGTTACCAGACTAGCACAGATACGCAGTATTTT.